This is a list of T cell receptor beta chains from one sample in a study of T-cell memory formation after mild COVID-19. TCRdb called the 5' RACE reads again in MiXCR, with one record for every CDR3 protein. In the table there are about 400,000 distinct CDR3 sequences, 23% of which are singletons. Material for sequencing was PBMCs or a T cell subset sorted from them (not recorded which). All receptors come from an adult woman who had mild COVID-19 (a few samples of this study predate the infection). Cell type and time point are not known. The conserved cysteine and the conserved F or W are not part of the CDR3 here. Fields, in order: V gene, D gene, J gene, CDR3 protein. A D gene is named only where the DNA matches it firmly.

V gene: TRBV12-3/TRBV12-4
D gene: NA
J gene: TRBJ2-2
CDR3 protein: ASSLRDPGTGELF

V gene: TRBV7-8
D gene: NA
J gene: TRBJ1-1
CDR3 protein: ASSSDPDTEAF

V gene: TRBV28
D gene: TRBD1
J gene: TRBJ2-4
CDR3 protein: ASSPTGLAKNIQY

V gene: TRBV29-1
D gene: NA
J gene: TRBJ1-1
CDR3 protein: SVEVEAF

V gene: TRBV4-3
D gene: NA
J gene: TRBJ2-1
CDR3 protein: ASSQSSSRAYNEQF

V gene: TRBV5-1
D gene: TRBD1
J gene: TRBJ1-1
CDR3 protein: ASSSGTGGVNTEAF

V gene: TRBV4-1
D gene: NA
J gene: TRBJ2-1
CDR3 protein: ASSAWGIGNEQF

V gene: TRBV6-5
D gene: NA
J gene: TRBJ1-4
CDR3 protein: ASRSVGVGEKLF

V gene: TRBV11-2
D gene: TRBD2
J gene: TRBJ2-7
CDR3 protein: ASSLVGLGRYEQY

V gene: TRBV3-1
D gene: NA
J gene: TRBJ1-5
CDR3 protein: ASSQRGNQPQH

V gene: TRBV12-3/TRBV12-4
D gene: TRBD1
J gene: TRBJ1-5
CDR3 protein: ASSLGTGSQPQH

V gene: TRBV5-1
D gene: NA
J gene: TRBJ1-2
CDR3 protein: ASRQSDGYT

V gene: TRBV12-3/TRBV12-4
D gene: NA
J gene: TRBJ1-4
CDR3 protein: ASSSATADEKLF

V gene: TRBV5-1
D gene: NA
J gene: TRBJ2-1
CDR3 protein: ASSLAGSGPDEQF

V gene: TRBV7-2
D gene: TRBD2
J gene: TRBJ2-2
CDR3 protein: ASSFTSGTGELF

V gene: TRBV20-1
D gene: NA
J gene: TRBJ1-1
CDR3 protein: SANRNTEAF

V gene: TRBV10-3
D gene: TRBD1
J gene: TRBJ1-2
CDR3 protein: AISESNRGTGGYT

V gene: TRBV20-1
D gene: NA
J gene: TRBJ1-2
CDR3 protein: SARNSRTVNYGYT

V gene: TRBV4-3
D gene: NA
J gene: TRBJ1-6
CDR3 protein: ASSQDSTGISGSPLH

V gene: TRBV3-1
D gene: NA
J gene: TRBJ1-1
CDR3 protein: ASRDENTEAF

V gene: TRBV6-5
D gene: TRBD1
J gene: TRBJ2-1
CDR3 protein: ASRQGTYNEQF

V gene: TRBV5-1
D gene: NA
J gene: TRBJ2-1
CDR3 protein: ASRTLDSNEQF

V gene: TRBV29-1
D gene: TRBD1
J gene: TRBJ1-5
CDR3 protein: SVSTGDLNQPQH

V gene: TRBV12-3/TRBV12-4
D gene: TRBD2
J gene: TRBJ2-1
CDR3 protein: ASSPPTSGLYNEQF

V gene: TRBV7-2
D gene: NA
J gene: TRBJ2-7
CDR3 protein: SSSGGGGYEQY

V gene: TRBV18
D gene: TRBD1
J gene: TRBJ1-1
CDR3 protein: ASSSQPPPGTGRSNEAF

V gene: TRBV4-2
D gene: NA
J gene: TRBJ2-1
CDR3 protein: ASSQELSRPEF

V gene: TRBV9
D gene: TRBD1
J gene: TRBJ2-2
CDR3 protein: ASSVGQGNTGELF

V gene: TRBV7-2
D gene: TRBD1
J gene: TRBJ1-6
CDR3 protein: ASSPIFGQGEKPLH

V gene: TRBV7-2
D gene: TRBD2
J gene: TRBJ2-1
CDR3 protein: ASSTGPGRNNEQF

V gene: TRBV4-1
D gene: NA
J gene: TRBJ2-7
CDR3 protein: ASSQDPQTVAYEQY

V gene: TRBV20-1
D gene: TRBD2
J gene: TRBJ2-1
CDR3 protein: SATAGTHYNEQF

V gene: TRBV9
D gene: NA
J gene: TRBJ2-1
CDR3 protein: ASEPGGKTNEQF

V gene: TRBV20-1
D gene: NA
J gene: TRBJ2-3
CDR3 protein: SAREGTASTDTQY

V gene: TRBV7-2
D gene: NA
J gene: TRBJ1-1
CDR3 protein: ASSLVSGTTEAF

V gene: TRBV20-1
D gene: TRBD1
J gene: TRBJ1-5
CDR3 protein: SAHRGQLNQPQH

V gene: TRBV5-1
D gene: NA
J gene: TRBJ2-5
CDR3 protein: ASSLAPAQETQY

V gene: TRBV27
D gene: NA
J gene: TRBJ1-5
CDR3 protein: ASRTGRMNNQPQH

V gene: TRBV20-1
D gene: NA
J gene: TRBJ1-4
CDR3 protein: SARPWGTSRGGKLF

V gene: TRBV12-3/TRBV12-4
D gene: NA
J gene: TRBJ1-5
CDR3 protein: ASSHSDGYREAVYNQPQH

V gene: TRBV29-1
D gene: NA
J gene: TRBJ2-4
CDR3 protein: SVERAGGTFGTKNIQY

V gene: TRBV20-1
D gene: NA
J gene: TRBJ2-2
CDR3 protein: SASAGAVTGELF

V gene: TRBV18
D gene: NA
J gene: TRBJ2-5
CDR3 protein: ASSPIQTGQETQY

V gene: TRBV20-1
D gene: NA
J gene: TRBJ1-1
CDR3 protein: SARPPGVGNTEAF

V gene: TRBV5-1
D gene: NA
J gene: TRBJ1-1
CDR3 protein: ASSLGYGDTEAF

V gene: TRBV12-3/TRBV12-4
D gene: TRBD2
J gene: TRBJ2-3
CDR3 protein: ASSFAGEADTQY

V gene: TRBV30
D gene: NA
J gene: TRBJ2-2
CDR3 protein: AWFQPGQNTGELF

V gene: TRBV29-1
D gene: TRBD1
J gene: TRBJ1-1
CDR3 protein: SAGQVGAEAF

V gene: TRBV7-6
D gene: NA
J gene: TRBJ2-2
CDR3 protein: ASSDIQGGNTGELF

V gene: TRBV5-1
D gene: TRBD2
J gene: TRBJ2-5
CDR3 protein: ASSPQGLAGDKAQY

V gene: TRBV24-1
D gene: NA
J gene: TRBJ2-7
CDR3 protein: ATSEQGLAGQY

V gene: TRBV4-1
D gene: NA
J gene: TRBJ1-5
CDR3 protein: ASSHSGP

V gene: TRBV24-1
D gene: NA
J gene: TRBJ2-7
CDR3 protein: ATSPSQTSYEQY

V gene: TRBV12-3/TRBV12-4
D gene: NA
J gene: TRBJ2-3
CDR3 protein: ASSRLGGATDTQY